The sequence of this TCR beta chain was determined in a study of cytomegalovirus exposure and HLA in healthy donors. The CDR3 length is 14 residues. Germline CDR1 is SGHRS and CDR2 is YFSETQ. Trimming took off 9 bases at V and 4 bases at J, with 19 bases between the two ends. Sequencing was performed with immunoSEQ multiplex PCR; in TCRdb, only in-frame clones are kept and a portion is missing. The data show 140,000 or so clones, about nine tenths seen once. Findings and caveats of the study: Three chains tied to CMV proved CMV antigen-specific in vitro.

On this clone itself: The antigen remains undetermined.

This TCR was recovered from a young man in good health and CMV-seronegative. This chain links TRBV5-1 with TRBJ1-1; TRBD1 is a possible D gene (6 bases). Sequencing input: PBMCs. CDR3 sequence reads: CATLFGQPGTEAFF. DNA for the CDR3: TGCGCCACCCTCTTCGGACAGCCCGGCACTGAAGCTTTCTTT.